The 8 T cell receptor beta chains presented below share a single source sample, sequenced in a study of blood T cell repertoires in COVID-19. The assay was immunoSEQ multiplex PCR, and TCRdb's table has in-frame clones only and misses some. The data hold some 150,000 clones, with more than 80% observed a single time. Input material: peripheral blood. These receptor sequences come from a man aged 70-80 years with acute or convalescent COVID-19.

The J gene is TRBJ2-3, the V gene TRBV3-1 (or the pseudogene TRBV3-2), with 8 bases identical to TRBD2. Germline CDR1 and CDR2: LGHDT and YNNKEL (reference sequence). The length of the CDR3 is 15 residues. Losses at the gene ends were 0 bases for V and 1 base for J; bases not matched to a gene: 0. The CDR3 DNA sequence: TGTGCCAGCAGCCAAGAGACTAGCGGCACAGATACGCAGTATTTT. Its translation is CASSQETSGTDTQYF.

The table lists this clone with a count of one. The chain's CDR3 is CASNRLGGDNSPLHF. DNA of the CDR3: TGTGCCAGCAACCGTCTCGGGGGAGATAATTCACCCCTCCACTTT. This chain joins TRBV5-6 and TRBJ1-6; the D gene is possibly TRBD1 (5 bases). The CDR3 extends over 15 amino acids. Germline-derived CDR1 and CDR2 are SGHDT and YYEEEE. With 6 bases removed from V and 5 bases from J, the gap between germline ends came to 15 bases.

This rearrangement joins TRBV5-1 to TRBJ2-7; 7 bases agree with TRBD1. From germline, CDR1 is SGHRS and CDR2 YFSETQ. Trimming cost V 5 bases and J 1 base; bases outside gene matches: 3. The CDR3 runs to 13 residues. CDR3 nucleotide sequence: TGCGCCAGCAGTTCGGACAGGTCCTACGAGCAGTACTTC. Translation gives CASSSDRSYEQYF.

V usage is TRBV11-2 and J usage is TRBJ1-1, with 7 bases aligning to TRBD1. This CDR3 comprises 13 residues. V lost 5 bases to trimming and J lost 3 bases; unmatched junction nucleotides: 3. The germline gives CDR1 SGHAT, CDR2 FQNNGV. The CDR3 sequence is CASSIDRDTEAFF. CDR3 bases: TGTGCCAGCAGCATCGACAGGGACACTGAAGCTTTCTTT. The full variable domain, rest sourced from reference TRBV11-2 and TRBJ1-1, is EAGVAQSPRYKIIEKRQSVAFWCNPISGHATLYWYQQILGQGPKLLIQFQNNGVVDDSQLPKDRFSAERLKGVDSTLKIQPAKLEDSAVYLCASSIDRDTEAFFGQGTRLTVV.

V is TRBV6-1 and J is TRBJ2-7; no clear D. The germline gives CDR1 MNHNS, CDR2 SASEGT. The CDR3 runs to 14 residues. With 2 bases removed from V and 1 base from J, the gap between germline ends came to 9 bases. The CDR3 loop is CASSEMSESYEQYF. The CDR3 DNA follows: TGTGCCAGCAGTGAAATGTCGGAGTCCTACGAGCAGTACTTC.

The chain has TRBV27 and TRBJ2-2; D call uncertain. The germline V gene encodes CDR1 MNHEY and CDR2 SMNVEV (reference sequence). V dropped 7 bases and J dropped 6 bases, with 12 bases sitting between them. This CDR3 is built from 13 residues. The CDR3 is CASIDSLAGELFF. The DNA of the CDR3 is TGTGCCAGCATAGATTCCCTGGCCGGGGAGCTGTTTTTT.

This chain joins TRBV19 and TRBJ1-2, with 7 positions matching TRBD1. Germline CDR1 LNHDA, CDR2 SQIVND (reference sequence). Trimming removed 5 bases from V and 7 bases from J; junction bases left unmatched: 10. The CDR3 is 14 residues long. The CDR3 region is CASSAAGTDLGYTF. CDR3 nucleotides: TGTGCCAGTAGTGCTGCCGGGACAGATCTTGGCTACACCTTC.

Only one count was recorded for this clone. J is TRBJ2-7 and V is TRBV4-1, with D hard to call. The CDR3 has 16 residues. Germline V gives CDR1 MGHRA, CDR2 YSYEKL. Trimming pared 0 bases from V and 0 bases from J, leaving 12 bases between. The CDR3 sequence: CASSQDRWSTSYEQYF. CDR3 nucleotide sequence: TGCGCCAGCAGCCAAGATCGGTGGAGTACCTCCTACGAGCAGTACTTC.